The 14 T cell receptor beta chains below were found in one sample sequenced in a study of T cells in women clearing cervical HPV infection (dated by TCRdb to between 2018 and 2020). Receptor amplification or capture employed the immunoSEQ multiplex PCR assay. Imported from immuneACCESS, the table was reduced by TCRdb to in-frame sequences with V and J called. These copies leave out some clones; in studies compared against another copy, an unresolved V gene accounts for under half, and the cause of the remainder is not known. In this sample's table one finds tens of thousands of clones. The ten largest clonotypes hold less than 8.5% of the sample. Sequenced material: blood buffy coat. The receptors originated from a woman aged 18 to 75 with a cervical HPV16 infection that either progressed to CIN3+ or cleared (not recorded which).

Worth noting for this clone: Read data end 3 residues before the CDR3 end; the end is taken from the germline J gene. The rearrangement uses TRBV14 and TRBJ2-6; the D is unclear. Germline V gene data show CDR1 as SGHDN and CDR2 as FVKESK. The CDR3 contains 19 residues. Between the trimmed V and J ends, which lost 0 bases and 1 base, there was a span of 16 bases. Incomplete CDR3 DNA: TGTGCCAGCAGCCAAGAGCAGTTTCTGGCCGAGTCTGGGGCCAACGTC. Translation: CASSQEQFLAESGANV. Given in full, the CDR3 is CASSQEQFLAESGANVLTF.

Concerning this clone: The read halts 3 residues ahead of the CDR3 end, with the missing end drawn from the germline J gene. The V call is TRBV19, the J call TRBJ2-1, with 7 nucleotides matching TRBD1. The ends lost 3 bases at V and 0 bases at J; junction bases unmatched: 5. Germline V gene lookup returns CDR1 LNHDA and CDR2 SQIVND (reference sequence). This CDR3 is built from 16 residues. CDR3 in amino acids: CASSMDRYSSYNEQFF. Partial CDR3 DNA: TGTGCCAGTAGTATGGACAGGTATAGCTCCTACAATGAG.

To note about this clone: Sequence at one end of the junction differs from germline and may be a read error. The read finishes 3 residues shy of the CDR3 end, and the germline J gene is used to complete it. The gene calls are TRBV7-3 and TRBJ2-4; 9 bases are shared with TRBD1. The CDR3 length is 16 residues. Germline V gene sequence: CDR1 SGHTA, CDR2 FQGTGA. CDR3 amino acids: CASSVTGGFNGNIQYF. The part of the CDR3 DNA that was read is TGTGCCAGCAGCGTAACAGGGGGCTTTAACGGTAACATT.

As concerns this clone: The sequenced fragment ends 3 residues before the CDR3 boundary, so the rest is inferred from the germline J gene. The chain couples TRBV7-2 to TRBJ2-1; D ambiguous. Looked up from germline, CDR1 is SGHTA and CDR2 is FQGNSA. Trimming removed 4 bases from V and 6 bases from J, with 13 bases in between. CDR3 length equals 14 residues. The covered CDR3 bases are TGTGCCAGCAGCTCATCAAGGGCCCTCAATGAG. Translating it yields CASSSSRALNE. The entire CDR3 sequence reads CASSSSRALNEQFF.

Points on this clone: The CDR3 end falls 3 residues outside the read, so it is completed with the germline J gene. The chain employs TRBV2 and TRBJ1-6; weak D call: TRBD1 (6 bases). V was pared by 5 bases and J by 7 bases, with 18 bases between. This CDR3 spans 16 amino acids. In germline, CDR1 is SNHLY, CDR2 FYNNEI. The covered CDR3 bases are TGTGCCAGCAGTAAGGGGGTGGCCGGATGGAATTCACCC. Its translation is CASSKGVAGWNSP. The full CDR3 reads CASSKGVAGWNSPLHF.

Concerning this clone: The read is 3 residues too short to cover the CDR3 end, so that end is filled in from the germline J gene. This chain uses TRBV20-1 with TRBJ1-6; TRBD1 matches at 7 bases. This CDR3 has 16 residues. J lost 0 bases, V lost 0 bases, and 2 bases had no gene match. From germline, CDR1 is DFQATT and CDR2 SNEGSKA (reference sequence). CDR3 region: CSARDRDSSYNSPLHF. The part of the CDR3 DNA that was read is TGCAGTGCTAGAGATCGGGACAGCTCCTATAATTCACCC.

As concerns this clone: Read coverage stops 3 residues before the CDR3 terminus; the germline J gene supplies the remainder. The rearrangement links TRBV12-3 or TRBV12-4 to TRBJ2-5; TRBD2 aligns across 7 bases. Losses at the gene ends were 7 bases for V and 1 base for J; bases not matched to a gene: 6. The CDR3 contains 14 residues. The chain's CDR3 is CASTLGGGQETQYF. Partial CDR3 DNA: TGTGCCAGCACCCTGGGCGGGGGCCAAGAGACC.

For this clone: The read is 3 residues too short to cover the CDR3 end, so that end is filled in from the germline J gene. This chain links TRBV2 with TRBJ1-2; D remains unclear. The CDR3 has 14 amino acids. Germline CDR1 reads SNHLY; CDR2 reads FYNNEI. This chain's CDR3 is CASSEALRGRGYTF. The part of the CDR3 DNA that was read is TGTGCCAGCAGTGAAGCGCTTCGGGGTAGGGGC.

Concerning this clone: The read ends 3 residues shy of where the CDR3 ends; the end is completed using the germline J gene. This chain connects TRBV5-4 to TRBJ2-7; 8 positions match TRBD2. Trimming removed 4 bases from V and 1 base from J; junction bases left unmatched: 7. CDR3 length: 15 residues. In germline, CDR1 is SGHNT, CDR2 YYREEE (reference sequence). The part of the CDR3 DNA that was read is TGTGCCAGCAGCCCCGACGGGACTAGTTCCTACGAG. The encoded protein is CASSPDGTSSYE. The CDR3 as a whole reads CASSPDGTSSYEQYF.

Concerning this clone itself: This same CDR3 is encoded by further DNA sequences in the sample. Incomplete CDR3 DNA: TGTGCCTGGAGCGTACTCAGGGGGCGCGGGGAAAAA. Protein sequence: CAWSVLRGRGEK. The entire CDR3 protein reads CAWSVLRGRGEKLFF. The chain uses TRBV30 and TRBJ1-4; TRBD1 agrees at 8 bases. Read sequence stops 3 residues before the CDR3 end, and the germline J gene provides the missing end. The CDR3 has 15 residues. V shed 3 bases and J 8 bases; nucleotides not matched to a gene: 11. Germline values: CDR1 GTSNPN, CDR2 SVGIG (reference sequence).

With respect to this clone: The DNA ends 3 residues before the CDR3 does, and the rest of the CDR3 is filled in from the germline J gene. This sequence joins TRBV4-1 and TRBJ2-5; TRBD2 is a possible D gene (5 bases). Trimming pared 0 bases from V and 5 bases from J, leaving 10 bases between. Germline CDR1 is MGHRA and CDR2 is YSYEKL. CDR3 length equals 14 residues. CDR3 DNA, as far as it was read: TGCGCCAGCAGCCAAGAAGTGTCGGGGGAGACC. Translated: CASSQEVSGET. In full, the CDR3 reads CASSQEVSGETQYF.

Note on this clone: The read gets to within 3 residues of the CDR3 end, and the germline J gene fills in the rest. The chain carries TRBV2 and TRBJ2-2; TRBD1 matches 12 bases. J lost 8 bases, V lost 6 bases, and 10 bases had no gene match. The CDR3 has 16 residues. Germline-derived CDR1 and CDR2 are SNHLY and FYNNEI. The CDR3 bases that were read are TGTGCCAGCAGGCCGCCTGGGACAGGGGGCGCGGGGGAG. It is translated as CASRPPGTGGAGE. The CDR3 in full is CASRPPGTGGAGELFF.

Details on this clone: The read terminates 3 residues before the CDR3 end, so the remaining end is supplied by the germline J gene. The J gene is TRBJ1-2, the V gene TRBV7-6; possibly TRBD1 for D (6 bases). This CDR3 contains 16 residues. Germline lookup yields CDR1 SGHVS and CDR2 FNYEAQ. V lost 5 bases and J lost 4, with 20 bases in between. CDR3 DNA (partial): TGTGCCAGCAGCCCGATACGTGGACAGTTGGGCTATGGC. Translating gives CASSPIRGQLGYG. The whole CDR3 region reads CASSPIRGQLGYGYTF.

A remark on this clone: The read ends 3 residues early relative to the CDR3; the germline J gene fills the gap. The rearrangement uses TRBV19 and TRBJ2-5; 7 bases fit TRBD1. There are 16 residues in the CDR3. Losses at the gene ends were 4 bases for V and 2 bases for J; bases not matched to a gene: 10. CDR1 and CDR2 from the germline V gene are LNHDA and SQIVND (reference sequence). The part of the CDR3 DNA that was read is TGTGCCAGTAGTACCGAGACCGGGACAGCACAAGAGACC. Translated, it gives CASSTETGTAQET. The entire CDR3 protein reads CASSTETGTAQETQYF.